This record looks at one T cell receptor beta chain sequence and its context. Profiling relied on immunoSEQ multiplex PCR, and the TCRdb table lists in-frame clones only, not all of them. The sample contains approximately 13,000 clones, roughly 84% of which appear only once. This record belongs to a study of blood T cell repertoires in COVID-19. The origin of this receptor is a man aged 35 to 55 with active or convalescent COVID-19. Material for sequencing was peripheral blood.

The CDR3 spells CASSGVAGSYEQYF. CDR3 DNA sequence: TGTGCCAGCAGCGGGGTGGCGGGCTCCTACGAGCAGTACTTC. V and J are TRBV7-2 and TRBJ2-7, with a tentative D call TRBD2 (5 bases). The CDR3 sequence is 14 residues long. The germline gives CDR1 SGHTA, CDR2 FQGNSA. Trimming shortened V by 5 bases and J by 0 bases, and 11 bases separated the two germline ends.